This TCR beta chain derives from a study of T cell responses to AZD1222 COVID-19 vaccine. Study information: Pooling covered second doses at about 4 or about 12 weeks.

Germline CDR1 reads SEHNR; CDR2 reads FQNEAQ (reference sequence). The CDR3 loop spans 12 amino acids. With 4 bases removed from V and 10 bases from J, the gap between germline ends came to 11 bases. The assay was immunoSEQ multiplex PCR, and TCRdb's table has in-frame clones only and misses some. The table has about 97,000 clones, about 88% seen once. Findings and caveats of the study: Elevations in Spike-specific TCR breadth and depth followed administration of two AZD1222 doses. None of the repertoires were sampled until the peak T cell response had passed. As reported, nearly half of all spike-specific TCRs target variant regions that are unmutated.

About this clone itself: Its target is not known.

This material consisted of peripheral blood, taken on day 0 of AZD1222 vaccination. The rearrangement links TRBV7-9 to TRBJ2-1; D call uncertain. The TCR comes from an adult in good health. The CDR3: CASSSPTREQFF. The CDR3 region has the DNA TGTGCCAGCAGCTCGCCTACGCGGGAGCAGTTCTTC.